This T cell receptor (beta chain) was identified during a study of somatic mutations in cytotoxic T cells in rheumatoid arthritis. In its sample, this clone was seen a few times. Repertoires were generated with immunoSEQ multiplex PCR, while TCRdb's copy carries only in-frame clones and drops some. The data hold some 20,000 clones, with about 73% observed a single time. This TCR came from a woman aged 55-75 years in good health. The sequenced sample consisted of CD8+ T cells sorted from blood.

The CDR3, as DNA: TGTGCCAGCAGCCAAGAAAGTGGTGGAGCCGGGGAGCTGTTTTTT. It is translated as CASSQESGGAGELFF. V usage is TRBV4-2 and J usage is TRBJ2-2, with unresolved D. V lost 0 bases to trimming and J lost 6 bases, with 11 bases between them. Looked up from germline, CDR1 is LGHNA and CDR2 is YNFKEQ. This CDR3 has 15 amino acids.